This entry lists 25 T cell receptor beta chains sequenced from one sample in a study of cytomegalovirus exposure and HLA in healthy donors (TCRdb year 2017). The library was produced with the immunoSEQ multiplex PCR assay. The multiplex PCR relied on a mix of 60 forward primers for TCR Vbeta segments and 13 reverse primers for TCR Jbeta segments. Sourced from immuneACCESS, this table was stored by TCRdb with only in-frame sequences that have V and J called. A share of the clones is absent; for the studies checked, an unresolved V gene accounts for under half, and the remainder has no known explanation. The table for this sample lists roughly 110,000 clones; over 70% of them were counted only once. The biggest ten clones account for less than 3.5% of the sample. The source material was PBMCs. The receptors shown here come from a female donor in good health and CMV-seronegative.

This chain connects TRBV19 to TRBJ2-1; perhaps TRBD1 as D (6 bases). V was pared by 7 bases and J by 1 base, with 11 bases between. Per germline, CDR1 LNHDA and CDR2 SQIVND (reference sequence). The CDR3 contains 14 residues. CDR3 residues: CASMKDRSYNEQFF. The CDR3 nucleotides are TGTGCCAGTATGAAGGACAGATCCTACAATGAGCAGTTCTTC.

The genes are TRBV10-2 and TRBJ1-1; TRBD1 is a possible D gene (5 bases). Germline CDR1 and CDR2: WSHSY and SAAADI. Trimming left V 8 bases short and J 2 bases short, with 15 bases between. The CDR3 extends over 14 amino acids. CDR3 bases: TGCGCCAGCCTACCGACAGACACAAACACTGAAGCTTTCTTT. It translates to CASLPTDTNTEAFF.

The chain links TRBV7-9 to TRBJ2-1; a weak D match, TRBD1 (5 bases). The germline gives CDR1 SEHNR, CDR2 FQNEAQ (reference sequence). V lost 5 bases to trimming and J lost 0 bases, with 11 bases between them. CDR3 size: 15 residues. Written as DNA, the CDR3 is TGTGCCAGCAGCCTCAGGCAGGGCTCCTACAATGAGCAGTTCTTC. Its translation is CASSLRQGSYNEQFF.

This chain links TRBV18 with TRBJ1-1; 12 bases line up with TRBD1. CDR1 and CDR2 (germline): KGHSH, LQKENI. The CDR3 has 16 residues. The J segment lost 2 bases and the V segment lost 3 bases, leaving 4 bases of the junction unmatched. CDR3 DNA sequence: TGTGCCAGCTCACCCGGGACAGGGGGCTCAAACACTGAAGCTTTCTTT. It codes for CASSPGTGGSNTEAFF.

V usage is TRBV5-1 and J usage is TRBJ2-1; 12 positions agree with TRBD2. In germline, CDR1 is SGHRS, CDR2 YFSETQ. V lost 4 bases and J lost 6; bases outside the gene matches: 2. CDR3 length: 14 amino acids. The CDR3 here is CASSPTSGSNEQFF. CDR3 DNA: TGCGCCAGCAGCCCGACTAGCGGGAGCAATGAGCAGTTCTTC.

This sequence joins TRBV28 and TRBJ1-1, with D perhaps matching TRBD1 (6 bases). This CDR3 is 16 amino acids long. The germline V gene has CDR1 MDHEN and CDR2 SYDVKM. Trimming stripped 3 bases from V and 5 bases from J, with 19 bases between. The CDR3 region has the DNA TGTGCCAGCAGTTTGGTCAAAACAGGGAGGGGGACTGAAGCTTTCTTT. The encoded protein is CASSLVKTGRGTEAFF.

The rearrangement links TRBV19 to TRBJ2-6, with D unresolved. Trimming shortened V by 7 bases and J by 0 bases, and 10 bases separated the two germline ends. Germline CDR1 and CDR2: LNHDA and SQIVND (reference sequence). The CDR3 is 15 amino acids. CDR3 nucleotide sequence: TGTGCCAGTATTGATCCCGGCTCTGGGGCCAACGTCCTGACTTTC. Its translation: CASIDPGSGANVLTF.

The V and J genes are TRBV6-5 and TRBJ2-1; 10 bases line up with TRBD1. With 3 bases clipped from V and 3 bases from J, the junction kept 5 bases outside the gene matches. Germline V lookup: CDR1 MNHEY, CDR2 SVGAGI. The CDR3 extends over 16 amino acids. CDR3 bases: TGTGCCAGCAGTTATAGGGGGACAGGGGTCTACAATGAGCAGTTCTTC. Translating it yields CASSYRGTGVYNEQFF.

The chain links TRBV27 to TRBJ1-5, with 8 bases that match TRBD1. This CDR3 has 14 amino acids. V dropped 6 bases and J dropped 7; count of bases not matched to a gene: 8. The germline V gene has CDR1 MNHEY and CDR2 SMNVEV (reference sequence). CDR3 in amino acids: CASSRRGLGQPQHF. For the CDR3, the DNA is TGTGCCAGCAGCCGCAGGGGGCTCGGGCAGCCCCAGCATTTT.

This chain joins TRBV15 and TRBJ1-2; D is possibly TRBD1 (5 bases). This CDR3 spans 17 amino acids. CDR1 LNHNV and CDR2 YYDKDF come from the germline V gene (reference sequence). V was pared by 0 bases and J by 3 bases, with 17 bases between. The CDR3 DNA sequence: TGTGCCACCAGCAGAGATCTAGTCGACAGCCCGTACTATGGCTACACCTTC. Its translation: CATSRDLVDSPYYGYTF.

The table lists this clone with a count of one. V and J are TRBV27 and TRBJ2-2; 10 bases are shared with TRBD1. The CDR3 length is 17 residues. CDR1 and CDR2 (germline): MNHEY, SMNVEV (reference sequence). With V trimmed by 4 bases and J by 7 bases, 12 bases remained unmatched. CDR3 in DNA: TGTGCCAGCAGTTGGAAGGGGACAGGGGTCGAGGGCGGGGAGCTGTTTTTT. Protein: CASSWKGTGVEGGELFF.

This rearrangement joins TRBV11-2 to TRBJ2-7, with 8 bases lining up with TRBD1. Germline V gives CDR1 SGHAT, CDR2 FQNNGV. The CDR3 has 14 amino acids. J was trimmed by 2 bases and V by 1 base; bases with no gene match: 1. CDR3 coding DNA: TGTGCCAGCAGCTTAGGGGGACAGGCCTACGAGCAGTACTTC. As protein: CASSLGGQAYEQYF.

The chain is built from TRBV5-1 and TRBJ1-1; TRBD1 agrees at 8 bases. J was trimmed by 4 bases and V by 0 bases; bases with no gene match: 8. CDR1 SGHRS and CDR2 YFSETQ come from the germline V gene. CDR3 size: 16 residues. CDR3 DNA: TGCGCCAGCAGCTTGGCCGCAGGGGGCGCTTTCACTGAAGCTTTCTTT. Protein product: CASSLAAGGAFTEAFF.

This chain joins TRBV7-3 and TRBJ2-5; 7 nucleotides line up with TRBD1. Germline assignment: CDR1 SGHTA and CDR2 FQGTGA. The ends lost 5 bases at V and 5 bases at J; junction bases unmatched: 5. There are 13 residues in the CDR3. The CDR3 DNA follows: TGTGCCAGCAGCCCACAGGGGTCGGAGACCCAGTACTTC. It is translated as CASSPQGSETQYF.

The gene calls are TRBV30 and TRBJ2-5, with 8 bases fitting TRBD1. CDR3 length: 14 amino acids. The V segment lost 5 bases and the J segment 4 bases; nucleotides outside the gene matches: 9. CDR1 is GTSNPN and CDR2 is SVGIG in the germline V gene (reference sequence). This CDR3 is CAWSPGQAAETQYF. The CDR3, as DNA: TGTGCCTGGTCGCCGGGACAGGCGGCAGAGACCCAGTACTTC.

The chain carries TRBV27 and TRBJ2-2, with D possibly TRBD2 on 6 matching bases. The CDR3 loop spans 16 amino acids. With 3 bases removed from V and 1 base from J, the gap between germline ends came to 12 bases. CDR1 is MNHEY and CDR2 is SMNVEV in the germline V gene (reference sequence). The CDR3 DNA reads TGTGCCAGCAGTTTCATCTTAGCGGTGAACACCGGGGAGCTGTTTTTT. Its protein is CASSFILAVNTGELFF.

The genes are TRBV11-3 and TRBJ2-5, with 8 nucleotides matching TRBD2. Germline lookup yields CDR1 SGHNT and CDR2 YENEEA. This CDR3 contains 14 residues. J lost 4 bases, V lost 5 bases, and 6 bases had no gene match. This chain's CDR3 is CASSTSLAGETQYF. The DNA of the CDR3 is TGTGCCAGCAGCACGTCCCTAGCGGGAGAGACCCAGTACTTC.

V and J are TRBV6-1 and TRBJ2-3; 10 bases align to TRBD2. CDR3 length: 16 residues. With V trimmed by 2 bases and J by 4 bases, 6 bases remained unmatched. Germline V gives CDR1 MNHNS, CDR2 SASEGT. The CDR3 DNA sequence: TGTGCCAGCAGTGAAAAGGGACTAGCGATTCCAGATACGCAGTATTTT. It specifies CASSEKGLAIPDTQYF.

The chain has TRBV5-1 and TRBJ2-1, with 9 bases that match TRBD1. The V gene's germline CDR1 is SGHRS and CDR2 YFSETQ. The CDR3 sequence is 14 residues long. With V trimmed by 5 bases and J by 3 bases, 3 bases remained unmatched. This chain's CDR3 is CASRDRGYYNEQFF. The CDR3 bases are TGCGCCAGCAGGGACAGGGGATACTACAATGAGCAGTTCTTC.

The chain links TRBV11-3 to TRBJ2-1, with 8 bases fitting TRBD2. Germline V gene sequence: CDR1 SGHNT, CDR2 YENEEA. CDR3 length: 15 amino acids. J lost 7 bases, V lost 1 base, and 6 bases had no gene match. The CDR3 reads CASSLAGGLTNEQFF. As DNA, the CDR3 is TGTGCCAGCAGCTTAGCGGGGGGGCTTACTAATGAGCAGTTCTTC. Using reference TRBV11-3 and TRBJ2-1 for the parts outside the CDR3, the full variable domain is EAGVVQSPRYKIIEKKQPVAFWCNPISGHNTLYWYLQNLGQGPELLIRYENEEAVDDSQLPKDRFSAERLKGVDSTLKIQPAELGDSAVYLCASSLAGGLTNEQFFGPGTRLTVL.

This rearrangement joins TRBV18 to TRBJ2-1; 8 bases are shared with TRBD2. This CDR3 spans 16 amino acids. J lost 3 bases, V lost 3 bases, and 7 bases had no gene match. Per germline, CDR1 KGHSH and CDR2 LQKENI. CDR3 coding DNA: TGTGCCAGCTCACCTCTGGGACTAGGGCTCTACAATGAGCAGTTCTTC. Translated: CASSPLGLGLYNEQFF.

The genes are TRBV6-5 and TRBJ2-1; D remains ambiguous. V lost 5 bases and J lost 0, with 5 bases in between. In germline, CDR1 is MNHEY, CDR2 SVGAGI. There are 13 residues in the CDR3. CDR3 loop: CASSRSSYNEQFF. The CDR3, as DNA: TGTGCCAGCAGTCGGAGCTCCTACAATGAGCAGTTCTTC.

In its sample, this clone was seen once. The chain joins TRBV5-6 to TRBJ2-7; D call uncertain. The CDR3 extends over 14 amino acids. V dropped 6 bases and J dropped 5 bases, with 18 bases sitting between them. The germline V gene has CDR1 SGHDT and CDR2 YYEEEE. The CDR3 spells CASTILRNRNEQYF. CDR3 bases: TGTGCCAGCACCATACTCAGGAATCGGAACGAGCAGTACTTC.

This rearrangement joins TRBV29-1 to TRBJ2-4, with 8 bases that match TRBD2. Germline-derived CDR1 and CDR2 are SQVTM and ANQGSEA. V lost 7 bases, J lost 5 bases, and 10 bases stayed unmatched. This CDR3 region has 14 residues. CDR3 sequence (DNA): TGCAGCGGCAGCTACGGGAGGGCCCAAAACATTCAGTACTTC. It yields the protein CSGSYGRAQNIQYF.

This chain connects TRBV6-4 to TRBJ2-3, with 9 bases lining up with TRBD2. The CDR3 has 15 residues. Losses at the gene ends were 5 bases for V and 3 bases for J; bases not matched to a gene: 6. Germline V CDR1 and CDR2: MRHNA, SNTAGT. For the CDR3, the DNA is TGTGCCAGCAGTTACATAGCGGGAGAGACAGATACGCAGTATTTT. This encodes CASSYIAGETDTQYF.